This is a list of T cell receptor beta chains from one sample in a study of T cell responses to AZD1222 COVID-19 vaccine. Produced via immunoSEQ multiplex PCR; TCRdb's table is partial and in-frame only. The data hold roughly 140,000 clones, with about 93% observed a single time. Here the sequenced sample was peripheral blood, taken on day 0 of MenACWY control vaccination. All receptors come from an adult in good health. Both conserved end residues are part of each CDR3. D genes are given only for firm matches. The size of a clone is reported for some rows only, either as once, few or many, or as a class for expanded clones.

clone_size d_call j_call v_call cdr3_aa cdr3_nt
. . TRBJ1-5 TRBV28 CASSLLTLRGNQPQHF TGTGCCAGCAGTTTATTGACCCTTAGAGGCAATCAGCCCCAGCATTTT
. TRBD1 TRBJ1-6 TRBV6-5 CASSYWTGGGGSPLHF TGTGCCAGCAGTTACTGGACAGGGGGCGGTGGTTCACCCCTCCACTTT
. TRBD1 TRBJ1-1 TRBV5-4 CASSPTGVGTEAFF TGTGCCAGCAGCCCTACAGGGGTGGGCACTGAAGCTTTCTTT
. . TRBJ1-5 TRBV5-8 CASSLGRAVISSNQPQHF TGTGCCAGCAGCTTAGGCAGGGCGGTAATTTCGAGCAATCAGCCCCAGCATTTT
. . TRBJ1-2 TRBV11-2 CASSSAPGGLVGYTF TGTGCCAGCAGCTCCGCGCCCGGGGGACTGGTTGGCTACACCTTC
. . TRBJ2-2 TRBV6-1 CASSEGSGQYGGELFF TGTGCCAGCAGTGAGGGGTCAGGGCAGTATGGCGGGGAGCTGTTTTTT
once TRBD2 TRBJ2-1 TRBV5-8 CASSLHGGTVF TGTGCCAGCAGCTTGCACGGGGGGACGGTCTTC
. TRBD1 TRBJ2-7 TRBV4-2 CASSQEWTGDSYEQYF TGTGCCAGCAGCCAAGAGTGGACAGGCGACTCCTACGAGCAGTACTTC
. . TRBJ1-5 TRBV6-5 CASSYSRGAGNQPQHF TGTGCCAGCAGTTACTCGAGGGGGGCAGGCAATCAGCCCCAGCATTTT
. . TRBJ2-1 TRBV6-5 CASSPRWDEQFF TGTGCCAGCAGTCCCCGGTGGGATGAGCAGTTCTTC
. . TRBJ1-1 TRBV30 CAAGGDTEAFF TGTGCCGCGGGGGGGGACACTGAAGCTTTCTTT
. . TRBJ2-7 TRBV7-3 CASSLAPSSYEQYF TGTGCCAGCAGCTTGGCTCCGAGCTCCTACGAGCAGTACTTC
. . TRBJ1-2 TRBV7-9 CASSFPPYGYTF TGTGCCAGCAGCTTCCCCCCCTATGGCTACACCTTC
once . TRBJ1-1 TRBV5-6 CASTGPLQNTEAFF TGTGCCAGCACGGGTCCCCTCCAGAACACTGAAGCTTTCTTT
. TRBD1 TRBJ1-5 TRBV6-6 CASSRPPGQGGQPQHF TGTGCCAGCAGCCGGCCCCCAGGACAGGGAGGACAGCCCCAGCATTTT